These 18 T cell receptor beta chains originate from one sample sequenced in a study of T cells after posttransplantation cyclophosphamide. Methotrexate plus calcineurin inhibitor accompanied controls' myeloablative marrow transplants; sampling was 1 year later. TCRdb keeps only in-frame clones here, not all; method: immunoSEQ multiplex PCR. The table includes 20,000 or so clones, roughly nine tenths detected once. The sequencing used PBMCs, collected around 390 days after allogeneic stem cell transplant with calcineurin inhibitor and methotrexate. All receptors derive from a female patient aged 25-40 years who received an allogeneic stem cell transplant from an unrelated donor, was CMV-positive, and had acute and chronic GVHD. Some T cells could come from the graft donor.

The J gene is TRBJ2-7, the V gene TRBV7-3, with TRBD1 matching 9 bases. CDR3 size: 14 residues. Germline values: CDR1 SGHTA, CDR2 FQGTGA. J was trimmed by 6 bases and V by 5 bases; bases with no gene match: 8. This chain's CDR3 is CASSPQGTGTEQYF. The CDR3 DNA reads TGTGCCAGCAGCCCCCAGGGGACAGGGACCGAGCAGTACTTC.

V usage is TRBV11-2 and J usage is TRBJ2-7; 10 bases align to TRBD1. CDR3 length: 15 amino acids. The V gene's germline CDR1 is SGHAT and CDR2 FQNNGV. The V segment lost 6 bases and the J segment 4 bases; nucleotides outside the gene matches: 9. The DNA of the CDR3 is TGTGCCAGCAGTTTATCCGGGACAGGGGCTTACGAGCAGTACTTC. The encoded protein is CASSLSGTGAYEQYF. Filled out from reference TRBV11-2 and TRBJ2-7, the complete variable domain reads EAGVAQSPRYKIIEKRQSVAFWCNPISGHATLYWYQQILGQGPKLLIQFQNNGVVDDSQLPKDRFSAERLKGVDSTLKIQPAKLEDSAVYLCASSLSGTGAYEQYFGPGTRLTVT.

J is TRBJ1-6 and V is TRBV9, with D uncertain. Deletions cut 0 bases from V and 5 bases from J, with 9 bases between. Germline CDR1 SGDLS, CDR2 YYNGEE. This CDR3 comprises 15 residues. The CDR3 sequence is CASSVAGNNNSPLHF. The CDR3 coding sequence is TGTGCCAGCAGCGTAGCCGGGAACAATAATTCACCCCTCCACTTT. The full variable domain, completed using reference TRBV9 and TRBJ1-6, is DSGVTQTPKHLITATGQRVTLRCSPRSGDLSVYWYQQSLDQGLQFLIQYYNGEERAKGNILERFSAQQFPDLHSELNLSSLELGDSALYFCASSVAGNNNSPLHFGNGTRLTVT.

The chain uses TRBV5-1 and TRBJ1-5; D not certain. Trimming took off 2 bases at V and 4 bases at J, with 10 bases between the two ends. CDR1 is SGHRS, CDR2 YFSETQ, per germline. The CDR3 covers 14 residues. CDR3 loop: CASSFVPDNQPQHF. CDR3 DNA: TGCGCCAGCAGCTTTGTCCCAGATAATCAGCCCCAGCATTTT.

This rearrangement joins TRBV11-2 to TRBJ1-1; 9 nucleotides agree with TRBD1. The germline CDR1 and CDR2 sequences are SGHAT and FQNNGV. CDR3 size: 15 residues. V was pared by 0 bases and J by 10 bases, with 9 bases of the junction left unmatched. This chain's CDR3 is CASSLDPGTGSGAFF. The CDR3 DNA sequence: TGTGCCAGCAGCTTAGACCCAGGGACAGGGTCGGGAGCTTTCTTT.

The gene calls are TRBV23-1 and TRBJ2-1, with D possibly matching TRBD2 (9 bases). TRBV23-1 falls under the ORF class, with uncertain function. V lost 6 bases and J lost 1, with 25 bases in between. The CDR3 runs to 19 residues. CDR3 bases: TGCGCCAGCAGGCGACAGGGGCCCCCGGGACTAGCTTCCTACAATGAGCAGTTCTTC. Protein: CASRRQGPPGLASYNEQFF.

Only a few counts were recorded for this clone. The genes are TRBV7-9 and TRBJ1-1; perhaps TRBD1 as D (5 bases). The V gene lost 2 bases and the J gene lost 3 bases, with 16 bases spanning the gap. Per germline, CDR1 SEHNR and CDR2 FQNEAQ (reference sequence). The CDR3 loop spans 16 amino acids. As DNA, the CDR3 is TGTGCCAGCAGCTTAATCGTTAGACAGCCGGACACTGAAGCTTTCTTT. Residues: CASSLIVRQPDTEAFF. The whole variable domain, remainder taken from reference TRBV7-9 and TRBJ1-1, is DTGVSQNPRHKITKRGQNVTFRCDPISEHNRLYWYRQTLGQGPEFLTYFQNEAQLEKSRLLSDRFSAERPKGSFSTLEIQRTEQGDSAMYLCASSLIVRQPDTEAFFGQGTRLTVV.

The chain has TRBV19 and TRBJ1-5, with 9 bases lining up with TRBD1. This CDR3 contains 15 residues. After removal of 5 bases from V and 0 bases from J, the junction contained 2 bases not matched to a gene. Per the germline V gene, CDR1 is LNHDA and CDR2 is SQIVND (reference sequence). The CDR3 region has the DNA TGTGCCAGTAGTTGGACAGGGGATAGCAATCAGCCCCAGCATTTT. Residues: CASSWTGDSNQPQHF.

For this clone: Other DNA variants within this sample encode the same CDR3. The chain combines TRBV6-5 with TRBJ2-1; 11 bases are shared with TRBD2. The germline V gene has CDR1 MNHEY and CDR2 SVGAGI. The CDR3 is 16 residues long. J lost 2 bases, V lost 0 bases, and 0 bases had no gene match. The CDR3 coding sequence is TGTGCCAGCAGTTACTCGGGACTAGCGGCCTACAATGAGCAGTTCTTC. This sequence encodes CASSYSGLAAYNEQFF.

The chain carries TRBV6-4 and TRBJ1-4; D possibly corresponds to TRBD1 (5 bases). Germline-derived CDR1 and CDR2 are MRHNA and SNTAGT. The CDR3 has 15 amino acids. V lost 6 bases and J 7 bases, leaving 18 bases between the germline ends. The CDR3 reads CASSTNGGIGEKLFF. In DNA, the CDR3 is TGTGCCAGCAGCACAAACGGGGGGATTGGTGAAAAACTGTTTTTT.

This chain links TRBV14 with TRBJ1-2; D unclear. This CDR3 contains 15 residues. Germline V lookup: CDR1 SGHDN, CDR2 FVKESK. The V and J ends lost 4 bases and 6 bases respectively, with 18 bases between them. CDR3 sequence reads: CASSPERVLYNGYTF. The CDR3 DNA sequence: TGTGCCAGCAGCCCGGAGAGGGTCCTCTATAATGGCTACACCTTC.

The rearrangement uses TRBV4-1 and TRBJ1-3, with 8 bases lining up with TRBD1. The CDR3 totals 15 residues. From germline, CDR1 is MGHRA and CDR2 YSYEKL. With 2 bases clipped from V and 1 base from J, the junction kept 1 base outside the gene matches. The CDR3 sequence is CASSQRTGSGNTIYF. The DNA of the CDR3 is TGCGCCAGCAGCCAAAGGACAGGGTCTGGAAACACCATATATTTT.

The V and J genes are TRBV5-6 and TRBJ2-7, with 10 bases that match TRBD1. In germline, CDR1 is SGHDT, CDR2 YYEEEE. This CDR3 has 13 residues. V was clipped by 4 bases and J by 3 bases; unmatched bases: 1. The CDR3 nucleotides are TGTGCCAGCAGCGGGGACAGGGGCTACGAGCAGTACTTC. Protein product: CASSGDRGYEQYF.

This clone was detected once. The V and J genes are TRBV4-1 and TRBJ2-5; 10 bases fit TRBD2. The CDR3 length is 15 residues. Germline lookup yields CDR1 MGHRA and CDR2 YSYEKL. V shed 6 bases and J 5 bases; nucleotides not matched to a gene: 9. This chain's CDR3 is CASSPRTSGAETQYF. The CDR3 region has the DNA TGCGCCAGCAGTCCCCGAACTAGCGGGGCGGAGACCCAGTACTTC.

The chain couples TRBV7-6 to TRBJ2-7; D is undetermined. V was shortened by 6 bases and J by 0 bases, with 12 bases between the two germline ends. The CDR3 runs to 14 residues. Germline V lookup: CDR1 SGHVS, CDR2 FNYEAQ. The CDR3 DNA reads TGTGCCAGCAGGGAGTCTAGGAGCTCCTACGAGCAGTACGTC. Encoded protein: CASRESRSSYEQYV.

The chain couples TRBV9 to TRBJ2-2; 14 bases align to TRBD2. V lost 2 bases, J lost 7 bases, and 13 bases stayed unmatched. The germline CDR1 and CDR2 sequences are SGDLS and YYNGEE. This CDR3 is 19 amino acids long. DNA of the CDR3: TGTGCCAGCAGCGTTCTCCCGGGACAGGGACTAGCGGGAGTCGGGGAGCTGTTTTTT. This sequence encodes CASSVLPGQGLAGVGELFF.

The rearrangement links TRBV7-8 to TRBJ2-3; 13 bases are shared with TRBD2. Germline loops: CDR1 SGHVS, CDR2 FQNEAQ. Trimming at V came to 8 bases and at J to 4 bases, leaving 9 bases not matched to a gene. The CDR3 extends over 16 amino acids. CDR3 sequence reads: CASARTSGSVADTQYF. The CDR3 bases are TGTGCCAGCGCACGGACTAGCGGGAGTGTGGCAGATACGCAGTATTTT.

The rearrangement links TRBV4-1 to TRBJ2-2; D is uncertain. Germline V gene lookup returns CDR1 MGHRA and CDR2 YSYEKL. V shed 1 base and J shed 6 bases, with 3 bases lying between them. This CDR3 has 12 amino acids. This CDR3 reads CASSQAAGELFF. CDR3 DNA: TGCGCCAGCAGCCAAGCGGCCGGGGAGCTGTTTTTT.